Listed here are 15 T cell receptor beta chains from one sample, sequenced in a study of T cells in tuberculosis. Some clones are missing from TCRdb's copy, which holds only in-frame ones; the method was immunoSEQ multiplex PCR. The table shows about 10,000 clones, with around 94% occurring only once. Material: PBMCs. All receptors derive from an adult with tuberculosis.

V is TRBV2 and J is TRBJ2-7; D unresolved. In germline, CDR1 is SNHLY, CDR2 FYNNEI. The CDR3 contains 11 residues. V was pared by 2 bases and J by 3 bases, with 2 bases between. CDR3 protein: CASSELYEQYF. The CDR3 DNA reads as TGTGCCAGCAGTGAACTCTACGAGCAGTACTTC.

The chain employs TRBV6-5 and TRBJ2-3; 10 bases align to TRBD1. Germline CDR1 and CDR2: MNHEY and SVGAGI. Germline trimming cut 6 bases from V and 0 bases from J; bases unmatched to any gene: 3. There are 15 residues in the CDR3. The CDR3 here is CASRGQGTSTDTQYF. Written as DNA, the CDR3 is TGTGCCAGCAGGGGACAGGGGACGAGCACAGATACGCAGTATTTT.

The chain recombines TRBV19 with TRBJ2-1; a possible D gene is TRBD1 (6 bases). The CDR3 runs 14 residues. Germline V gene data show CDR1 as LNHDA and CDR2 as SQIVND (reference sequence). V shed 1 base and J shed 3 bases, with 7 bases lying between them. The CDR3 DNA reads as TGTGCCAGTAGTATAGGACAGGTCTACAATGAGCAGTTCTTC. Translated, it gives CASSIGQVYNEQFF. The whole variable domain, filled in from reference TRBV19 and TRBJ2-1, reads DGGITQSPKYLFRKEGQNVTLSCEQNLNHDAMYWYRQDPGQGLRLIYYSQIVNDFQKGDIAEGYSVSREKKESFPLTVTSAQKNPTAFYLCASSIGQVYNEQFFGPGTRLTVL.

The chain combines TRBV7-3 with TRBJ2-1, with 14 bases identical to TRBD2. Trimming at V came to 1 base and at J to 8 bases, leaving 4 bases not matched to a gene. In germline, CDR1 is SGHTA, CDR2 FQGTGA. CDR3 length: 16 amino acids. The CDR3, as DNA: TGTGCCAGCAGCTTAAGGACTAGCGGGGGGCTGGATGAGCAGTTCTTC. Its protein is CASSLRTSGGLDEQFF.

CDR3 protein: CASSLAQGGNEQYF. Here the CDR3 DNA reads TGTGCCAGCAGCTTAGCACAGGGGGGGAACGAGCAGTACTTC. This chain uses TRBV7-9 with TRBJ2-7; TRBD1 is a possible D gene (8 bases). There are 14 residues in the CDR3. Per the germline V gene, CDR1 is SEHNR and CDR2 is FQNEAQ (reference sequence). Trimming cost V 0 bases and J 5 bases, with 11 bases left between them.

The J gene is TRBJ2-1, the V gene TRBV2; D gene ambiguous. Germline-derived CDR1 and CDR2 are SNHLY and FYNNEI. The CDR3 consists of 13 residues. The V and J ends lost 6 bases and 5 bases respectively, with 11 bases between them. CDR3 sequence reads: CASRQDGDNEQFF. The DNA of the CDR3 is TGTGCCAGCAGACAAGACGGAGACAATGAGCAGTTCTTC.

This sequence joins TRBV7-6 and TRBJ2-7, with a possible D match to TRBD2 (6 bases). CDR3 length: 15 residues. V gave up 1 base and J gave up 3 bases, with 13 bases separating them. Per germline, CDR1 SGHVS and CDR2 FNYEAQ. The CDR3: CASSLGEGGNYEQYF. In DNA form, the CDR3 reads TGTGCCAGCAGCTTAGGGGAAGGCGGGAACTACGAGCAGTACTTC.

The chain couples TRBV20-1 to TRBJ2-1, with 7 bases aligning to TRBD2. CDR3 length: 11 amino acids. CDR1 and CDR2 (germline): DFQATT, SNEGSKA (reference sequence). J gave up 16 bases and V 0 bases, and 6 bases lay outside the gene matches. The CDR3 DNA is TGCAGTGCTAGAGACCCTAGCGGAAATTTCTTC. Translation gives CSARDPSGNFF.

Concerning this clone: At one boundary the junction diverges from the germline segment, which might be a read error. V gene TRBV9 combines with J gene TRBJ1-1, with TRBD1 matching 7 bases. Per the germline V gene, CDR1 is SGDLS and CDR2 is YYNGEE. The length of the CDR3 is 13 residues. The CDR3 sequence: CASSVEQGTVAFF. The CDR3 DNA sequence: TGTGCCAGCAGCGTAGAACAGGGGACTGTAGCTTTCTTT.

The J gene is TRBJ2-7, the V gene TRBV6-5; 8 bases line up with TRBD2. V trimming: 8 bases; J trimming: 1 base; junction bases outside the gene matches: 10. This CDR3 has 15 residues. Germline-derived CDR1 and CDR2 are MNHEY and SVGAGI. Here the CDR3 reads CASAEASGSSYEQYF. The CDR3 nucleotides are TGTGCCAGCGCGGAGGCTAGCGGGTCATCCTACGAGCAGTACTTC.

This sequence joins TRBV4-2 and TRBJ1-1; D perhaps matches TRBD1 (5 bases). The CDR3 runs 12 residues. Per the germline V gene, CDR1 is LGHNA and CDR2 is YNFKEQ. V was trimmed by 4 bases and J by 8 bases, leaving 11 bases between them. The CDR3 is CASSRDGGEAFF. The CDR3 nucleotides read TGTGCCAGCAGCCGGGATGGGGGGGAAGCTTTCTTT.

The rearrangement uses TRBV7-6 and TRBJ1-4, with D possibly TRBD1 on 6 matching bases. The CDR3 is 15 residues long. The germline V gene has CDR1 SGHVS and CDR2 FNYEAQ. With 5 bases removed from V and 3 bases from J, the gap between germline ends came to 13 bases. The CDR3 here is CASSAAGTSNEKLFF. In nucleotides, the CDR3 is TGTGCCAGCAGCGCCGCCGGGACATCTAATGAAAAACTGTTTTTT.

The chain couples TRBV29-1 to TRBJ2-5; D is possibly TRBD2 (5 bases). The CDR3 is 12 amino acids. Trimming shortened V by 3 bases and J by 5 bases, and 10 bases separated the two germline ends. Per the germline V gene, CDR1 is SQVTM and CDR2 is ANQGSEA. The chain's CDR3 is CSVDKGAETQYF. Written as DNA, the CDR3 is TGCAGCGTTGACAAGGGAGCGGAGACCCAGTACTTC.

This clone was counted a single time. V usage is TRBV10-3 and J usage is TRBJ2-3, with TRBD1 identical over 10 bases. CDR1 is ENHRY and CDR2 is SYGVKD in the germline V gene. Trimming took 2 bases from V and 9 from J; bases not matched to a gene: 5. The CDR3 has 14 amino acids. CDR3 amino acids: CAISEGTGASTQYF. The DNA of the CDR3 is TGTGCCATCAGTGAGGGGACAGGGGCAAGCACGCAGTATTTT.

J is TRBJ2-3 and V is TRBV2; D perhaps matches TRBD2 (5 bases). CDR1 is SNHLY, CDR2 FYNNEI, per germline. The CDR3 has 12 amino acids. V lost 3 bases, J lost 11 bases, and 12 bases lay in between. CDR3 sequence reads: CASSDSSREQYF. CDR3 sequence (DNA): TGTGCCAGCAGTGATAGTAGCCGGGAGCAGTATTTT.